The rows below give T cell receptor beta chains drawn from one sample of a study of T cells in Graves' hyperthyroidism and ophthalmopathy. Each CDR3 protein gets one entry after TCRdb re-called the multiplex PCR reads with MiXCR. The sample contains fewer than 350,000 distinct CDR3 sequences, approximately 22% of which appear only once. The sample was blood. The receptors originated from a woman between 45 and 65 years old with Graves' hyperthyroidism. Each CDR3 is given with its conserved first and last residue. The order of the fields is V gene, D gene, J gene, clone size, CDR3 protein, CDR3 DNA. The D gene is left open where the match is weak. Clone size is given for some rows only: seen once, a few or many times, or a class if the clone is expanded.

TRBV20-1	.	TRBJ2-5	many	CSARAWVGTQYF	TGCAGTGCTAGAGCATGGGTAGGGACCCAGTACTTC
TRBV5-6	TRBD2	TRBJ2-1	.	CASSPLGAGVDEQFF	TGTGCCAGCAGCCCCCTTGGCGCGGGGGTGGATGAGCAGTTCTTC
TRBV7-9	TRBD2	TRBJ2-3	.	CASSLGLGVAGPIADTQYF	TGTGCCAGCAGCTTAGGGTTAGGGGTAGCGGGACCCATAGCAGATACGCAGTATTTT
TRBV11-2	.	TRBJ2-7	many	CASSLVGDEQYF	TGTGCCAGCAGCTTAGTGGGTGACGAGCAGTACTTC
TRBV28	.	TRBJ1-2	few	CASSSTTGLYTF	TGTGCCAGCAGTTCGACGACAGGACTCTACACCTTC
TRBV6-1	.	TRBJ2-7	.	CASSEGGDLYERYF	TGTGCCAGCAGTGAAGGAGGGGACTTGTACGAGCGGTACTTC
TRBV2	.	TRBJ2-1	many	CASSDVRGNEQFF	TGTGCCAGCAGTGATGTTCGGGGGAATGAGCAGTTCTTC
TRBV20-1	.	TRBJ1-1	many	CSADWGNMNTEAFF	TGCAGTGCTGACTGGGGGAACATGAACACTGAAGCTTTCTTT
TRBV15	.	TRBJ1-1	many	CATSRDVGSGEAFF	TGTGCCACCAGCAGAGATGTGGGTTCTGGTGAAGCTTTCTTT
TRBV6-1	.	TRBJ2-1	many	CASSASNNEQFF	TGTGCCAGCAGTGCCAGTAACAATGAGCAGTTCTTC
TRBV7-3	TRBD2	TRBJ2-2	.	CASSFGAGTGELFF	TGTGCCAGCAGCTTTGGAGCGGGGACCGGGGAGCTGTTTTTT
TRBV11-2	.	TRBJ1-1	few	CASSSLSHSLNTEAFF	TGTGCCAGCAGCTCCCTCTCCCACAGCTTGAACACTGAAGCTTTCTTT
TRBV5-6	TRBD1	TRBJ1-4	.	CASSLGYGTGKKLFF	TGTGCCAGCAGCTTGGGATACGGGACAGGAAAAAAACTGTTTTTT
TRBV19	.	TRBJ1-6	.	CASSIDGTVRSPLHF	TGTGCCAGTAGTATCGACGGGACCGTACGTTCACCCCTCCACTTT
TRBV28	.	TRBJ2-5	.	CATYRRWREETQYF	TGTGCCACCTACCGACGTTGGAGAGAAGAGACCCAGTACTTC
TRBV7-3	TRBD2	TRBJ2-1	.	CASSLTAGEFNEQFF	TGTGCCAGCAGCTTAACAGCGGGAGAGTTCAATGAGCAGTTCTTC
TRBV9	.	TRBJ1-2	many	CASSVASDSGGYTF	TGTGCCAGCAGCGTAGCCTCAGATTCCGGTGGCTACACCTTC
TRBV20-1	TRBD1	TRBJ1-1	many	CSVGPGDRPLSAFF	TGCAGTGTCGGCCCCGGGGACAGGCCCCTCTCAGCTTTCTTT
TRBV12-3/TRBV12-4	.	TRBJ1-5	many	CASSLGELQGQVNQPQHF	TGTGCCAGCAGTTTGGGCGAATTACAGGGTCAGGTCAATCAGCCCCAGCATTTT
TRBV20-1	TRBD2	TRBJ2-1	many	CSASLLAGVAEQFF	TGCAGTGCGTCCTTACTAGCGGGAGTCGCGGAGCAGTTCTTC
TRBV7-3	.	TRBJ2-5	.	CASSRSLGETQYF	TGTGCCAGCAGCCGAAGCCTGGGGGAGACCCAGTACTTC
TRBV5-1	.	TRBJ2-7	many	CASSQGHLVYEQYF	TGCGCCAGCAGCCAGGGACACCTAGTTTACGAGCAGTACTTC
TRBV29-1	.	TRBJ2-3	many	CSVEGTATLTDTQYF	TGCAGCGTTGAAGGGACAGCCACACTCACAGATACGCAGTATTTT
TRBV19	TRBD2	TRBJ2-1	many	CASSSGGGQPFYNEQFF	TGTGCCAGTAGTTCAGGCGGGGGGCAACCTTTCTACAATGAGCAGTTCTTC
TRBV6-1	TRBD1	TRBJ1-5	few	CASRPTGAENQPQHF	TGTGCCAGCAGACCGACAGGGGCAGAAAATCAGCCCCAGCATTTT
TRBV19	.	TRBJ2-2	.	CASSRMAGELFF	TGTGCCAGTAGTAGGATGGCCGGGGAGCTGTTTTTT
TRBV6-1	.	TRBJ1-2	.	CASSPLFYGYTF	TGTGCCAGCAGTCCGCTTTTCTATGGCTACACCTTC
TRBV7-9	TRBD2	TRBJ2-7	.	CASSTTSGNIEQYF	TGTGCCAGCAGCACGACTAGCGGGAATATCGAGCAGTACTTC
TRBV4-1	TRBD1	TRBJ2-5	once	CASSHATGDLQETQYF	TGCGCCAGCAGCCACGCTACAGGGGACCTCCAAGAGACCCAGTACTTC
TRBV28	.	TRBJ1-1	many	CASSRLTGLLSNTEAFF	TGTGCCAGCAGTCGGTTGACAGGCCTCCTCTCGAACACTGAAGCTTTCTTT
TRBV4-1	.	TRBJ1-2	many	CASSQEGRGPDGYTF	TGCGCCAGCAGCCAAGAGGGGCGTGGACCTGATGGCTACACCTTC
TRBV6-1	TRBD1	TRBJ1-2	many	CASSLEKTGGGYTF	TGTGCCAGCAGCCTAGAGAAAACAGGGGGTGGCTACACCTTC
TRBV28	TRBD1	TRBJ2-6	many	CASSLTGTGGAGANVLTF	TGTGCCAGCAGTCTCACCGGGACAGGGGGCGCGGGGGCCAACGTCCTGACTTTC
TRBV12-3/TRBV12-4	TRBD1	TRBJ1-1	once	CASKRLGQGVRNTEAFF	TGTGCCAGCAAGAGACTAGGACAGGGGGTAAGGAACACTGAAGCTTTCTTT
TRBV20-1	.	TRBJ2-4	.	CSARDWGVLAKNIQYF	TGCAGTGCTAGAGATTGGGGGGTGCTAGCCAAAAACATTCAGTACTTC
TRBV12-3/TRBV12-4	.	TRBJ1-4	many	CASSLSGGVGEKLFF	TGTGCCAGCAGTTTATCGGGGGGTGTTGGGGAAAAACTGTTTTTT
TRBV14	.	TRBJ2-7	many	CASSQGDSYYEQYF	TGTGCCAGCAGCCAAGGAGACAGTTACTACGAGCAGTACTTC
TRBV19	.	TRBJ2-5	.	CASSIVRQGRQETQYF	TGTGCCAGTAGTATAGTACGCCAGGGCCGGCAAGAGACCCAGTACTTC
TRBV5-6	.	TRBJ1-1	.	CASSLADEAFF	TGTGCCAGCAGCTTAGCAGACGAAGCTTTCTTT
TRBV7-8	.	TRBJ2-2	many	CASSLWQNTGELFF	TGTGCCAGCAGCTTATGGCAGAACACCGGGGAGCTGTTTTTT
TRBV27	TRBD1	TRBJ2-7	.	CASSAGQGGSYEQYF	TGTGCCAGCAGTGCCGGACAGGGGGGCTCCTACGAGCAGTACTTC